Shown below are 8 T cell receptor beta chains from a single sample sequenced in a study of molecular identifiers for immune sequencing clone quantification. TCRdb fed the PCR reads into MiXCR, producing one record per CDR3 protein. The table lists 250,000 to 350,000 distinct CDR3 sequences, about a fifth of them singletons. Sequenced sample: naive CD8+ T cells from blood, with Jurkat cell RNA spiked in. Described subset: FACS-sorted CD8+CD4-CCR7+CD45RA+ naive T cells. Receptors were obtained from a human donor in good health. Some libraries in this study had Jurkat cell RNA spiked in.

This clonotype was found many times. The rearrangement uses TRBV7-6 and TRBJ2-7; the D call may be TRBD1 or TRBD2 (5 bases each). This CDR3 has 13 residues. Germline V gives CDR1 SGHVS, CDR2 FNYEAQ. Trimming left V 3 bases short and J 5 bases short, with 11 bases between. CDR3 protein: CASSFGTRDEQYF. Written as DNA, the CDR3 is TGTGCCAGCAGCTTTGGGACGAGGGACGAGCAGTACTTC.

The chain couples TRBV7-9 to TRBJ2-7; 9 positions match TRBD1. After removal of 8 bases from V and 4 bases from J, the junction contained 21 bases not matched to a gene. Germline V lookup: CDR1 SEHNR, CDR2 FQNEAQ (reference sequence). CDR3 size: 18 residues. The CDR3 loop reads CASGPRTGATARGYEQYF. CDR3 coding DNA: TGTGCCAGCGGCCCTAGGACAGGGGCGACTGCCCGGGGATACGAGCAGTACTTC.

This clonotype was seen repeatedly, ten times or more. In DNA, the CDR3 is TGTGCCTGGAACTACCGAGCGGGAGGACGAACCGGGGAGCTGTTTTTT. It is translated as CAWNYRAGGRTGELFF. The V call is TRBV30, the J call TRBJ2-2; 9 positions agree with TRBD2. J gave up 5 bases and V 4 bases, and 11 bases lay outside the gene matches. CDR3 length equals 16 residues. Germline CDR1 GTSNPN, CDR2 SVGIG (reference sequence).

This clonotype was counted many times. The V gene is TRBV9, the J gene TRBJ2-3; TRBD2 matches at 10 bases. The germline gives CDR1 SGDLS, CDR2 YYNGEE. V trimming: 1 base; J trimming: 4 bases; junction bases outside the gene matches: 6. The CDR3 runs to 16 residues. CDR3 loop: CASSVTSGGAADTQYF. The CDR3 nucleotides read TGTGCCAGCAGCGTAACCAGCGGGGGGGCCGCAGATACGCAGTATTTT.

This chain joins TRBV27 and TRBJ2-1, with 7 bases identical to TRBD2. There are 17 residues in the CDR3. Germline CDR1 and CDR2: MNHEY and SMNVEV (reference sequence). The V gene end was trimmed by 2 bases and the J gene end by 0 bases; junction bases not matched to a gene: 7. The CDR3 DNA sequence: TGTGCCAGCAGTTTAAATTCTGCGGGGGTCTCCTACAATGAGCAGTTCTTC. This codes for CASSLNSAGVSYNEQFF.

This clonotype was detected ten times or more. V gene TRBV5-5 combines with J gene TRBJ2-2; D remains unclear. Trimming shortened V by 6 bases and J by 0 bases, and 9 bases separated the two germline ends. CDR3 length: 14 amino acids. Germline-derived CDR1 and CDR2 are SGHKS and YYEKEE (reference sequence). The CDR3 DNA sequence: TGTGCCAGCATCGCGGAGACGAACACCGGGGAGCTGTTTTTT. Its translation: CASIAETNTGELFF.

This clonotype was counted at least ten times. The gene calls are TRBV30 and TRBJ2-7; 7 bases are a match to TRBD2. The germline V gene encodes CDR1 GTSNPN and CDR2 SVGIG (reference sequence). V was clipped by 5 bases and J by 0 bases; unmatched bases: 4. This CDR3 comprises 13 residues. In DNA form, the CDR3 reads TGTGCCTGGTCTAGCGGATTCTCCTACGAGCAGTACTTC. This gives the protein CAWSSGFSYEQYF.

Comment on this clonotype: It may be a read error: a sequence one base away is much more abundant. This chain links TRBV7-3 with TRBJ2-1, with D maybe TRBD1 (6 bases). Looked up from germline, CDR1 is SGHTA and CDR2 is FQGTGA. V was shortened by 5 bases and J by 12 bases, with 17 bases between the two germline ends. The CDR3 has 13 residues. CDR3 bases: TGTGCCAGCAGCAAACAGGGCACCGATGTGCAGTTCTTC. It specifies CASSKQGTDVQFF. Drawing the rest from reference TRBV7-3 and TRBJ2-1, the complete variable domain is GAGVSQTPSNKVTEKGKYVELRCDPISGHTALYWYRQSLGQGPEFLIYFQGTGAADDSGLPNDRFFAVRPEGSVSTLKIQRTERGDSAVYLCASSKQGTDVQFFGPGTRLTVL.